This T cell receptor (beta chain) was documented in a study of T cell responses to AZD1222 COVID-19 vaccine. Study-wide results and limits: Donors in the cohort were predominantly white British and more often female, and clonal diversity was possibly underestimated. Dominant at 160-218 and 743-854, vaccine-associated CD4 TCRs also spanned spike. Targeting of unmutated variant regions was reportedly seen in nearly half of spike-specific TCRs.

The CDR3 is made up of 14 amino acids. Germline V gene lookup returns CDR1 MNHEY and CDR2 SMNVEV (reference sequence). Deletions cut 5 bases from V and 1 base from J, with 9 bases between. Clones were sequenced by immunoSEQ multiplex PCR, and TCRdb holds only the in-frame ones, with some missing. Of about 150,000 clones listed, around 85% were seen once; the top ten hold roughly 7.3%. For this clone: No antigen is known for it.

The chain links TRBV27 to TRBJ2-1; unclear D gene. The sample in question was peripheral blood, obtained on day 0 of AZD1222 vaccination. The receptor's source is an adult in good health. The CDR3 region has the DNA TGTGCCAGCAGTAATATAGTTTCCTACAATGAGCAGTTCTTC. Translation gives CASSNIVSYNEQFF.